The TCR beta chain described here comes from a study of cytomegalovirus exposure and HLA in healthy donors. Study-wide findings and caveats: Some V segments could not be told apart, so they were left out, TRBV6-2 and TRBV6-3 among them. Published work reported that the classifier diagnosed cytomegalovirus status with high specificity and sensitivity.

Those who donated were healthy bone marrow donors. Looked up from germline, CDR1 is SEHNR and CDR2 is FQNEAQ (reference sequence). V was cut by 5 bases and J by 0 bases, with 8 bases left in between. The CDR3 runs to 14 residues. A note on this clone: The target antigen is unknown.

Use of 60 Vbeta and 13 Jbeta primers characterized the PCR. Measured with immunoSEQ multiplex PCR; TCRdb has only the in-frame clones, and not every one. This sample carries approximately 210,000 clones, approximately 87% of them seen once, and the ten largest clones take over 1%. This sequence originates from a man younger than 45 in good health and CMV-seronegative. The chain is built from TRBV7-9 and TRBJ1-5, with a tentative D call TRBD1 (5 bases). Specimen: PBMCs. This CDR3 is CASSLDSSNQPQHF. As DNA, the CDR3 is TGTGCCAGCAGCCTAGACAGTAGCAATCAGCCCCAGCATTTT.